What follows are 26 T cell receptor beta chains derived from one specimen sequenced in a study of blood T cell repertoires in COVID-19. The protocol was immunoSEQ multiplex PCR, while the TCRdb copy is restricted to in-frame clones and leaves out a portion. The sample lists 300,000 to 450,000 clones, roughly 86% seen once, with around 1% in the top ten. Input material: peripheral blood. The receptors come from a human donor with acute or convalescent COVID-19. The donor label of this sample is uncertain.

The V and J genes are TRBV27 and TRBJ1-1; TRBD1 matches 8 bases. In germline, CDR1 is MNHEY, CDR2 SMNVEV (reference sequence). The CDR3 covers 15 residues. V trimming: 5 bases; J trimming: 1 base; junction bases outside the gene matches: 6. The CDR3 bases are TGTGCCAGCAGTCCGAGACAGGGGACGAACACTGAAGCTTTCTTT. Translated, it gives CASSPRQGTNTEAFF.

V usage is TRBV29-1 and J usage is TRBJ1-1; D is uncertain. The germline CDR1 and CDR2 sequences are SQVTM and ANQGSEA. This CDR3 has 12 residues. V lost 4 bases to trimming and J lost 5 bases, with 11 bases between them. The CDR3 DNA follows: TGCAGCGTTGCTCGCGCGCTTACTGAAGCTTTCTTT. Protein product: CSVARALTEAFF.

The rearrangement links TRBV10-1 to TRBJ1-5, with 9 positions matching TRBD1. V was clipped by 2 bases and J by 6 bases; unmatched bases: 20. The CDR3 covers 20 residues. From germline, CDR1 is WNHNN and CDR2 SYGVQD (reference sequence). The CDR3 DNA sequence: TGCGCCAGCAGTGAGGGGGGCCTCAGGACTGGGGACAGGGTGTGTCAGCCCCAGCATTTT. It encodes CASSEGGLRTGDRVCQPQHF.

The rearrangement joins TRBV30 to TRBJ2-1; 7 positions match TRBD2. The germline CDR1 and CDR2 sequences are GTSNPN and SVGIG (reference sequence). The CDR3 is 16 amino acids. Trimming removed 2 bases from V and 3 bases from J; junction bases left unmatched: 10. The CDR3 nucleotides read TGTGCCTGGAGTATCCCTGGTAGCGGGTACTACAATGAGCAGTTCTTC. Protein sequence: CAWSIPGSGYYNEQFF.

The rearrangement links TRBV7-6 to TRBJ2-7; 12 bases fit TRBD2. This CDR3 contains 16 residues. Germline V gives CDR1 SGHVS, CDR2 FNYEAQ. Trimming cost V 5 bases and J 1 base; bases outside gene matches: 6. The CDR3 sequence is CASSRWTSGTSYEQYF. CDR3 DNA sequence: TGTGCCAGCAGCCGATGGACTAGCGGGACTTCCTACGAGCAGTACTTC.

This clone was detected only once. The chain recombines TRBV25-1 with TRBJ2-2; D is unresolved. The germline V and J ends were trimmed by 10 bases and 1 base, with 7 bases remaining between them. Germline-derived CDR1 and CDR2 are MGHDK and SYGVNS. This CDR3 is 12 amino acids long. CDR3 coding DNA: TGTGCCATCTATCTGAACACCGGGGAGCTGTTTTTT. Its translation: CAIYLNTGELFF.

This clone has a single count. The chain couples TRBV28 to TRBJ1-5; D perhaps matches TRBD1 (5 bases). The CDR3 loop spans 15 amino acids. V lost 2 bases and J lost 3, with 11 bases in between. Germline V gives CDR1 MDHEN, CDR2 SYDVKM. The CDR3 loop reads CASSLRGSYNQPQHF. CDR3 sequence (DNA): TGTGCCAGCAGTTTAAGGGGCAGTTACAATCAGCCCCAGCATTTT.

The J gene is TRBJ2-1, the V gene TRBV7-9, with 8 positions matching TRBD2. The germline V gene encodes CDR1 SEHNR and CDR2 FQNEAQ (reference sequence). The CDR3 sequence is 14 residues long. V lost 5 bases and J lost 9; bases outside the gene matches: 9. The CDR3 sequence is CASSQGLEGGEQFF. CDR3 coding DNA: TGTGCCAGCAGCCAGGGACTAGAAGGCGGTGAGCAGTTCTTC. The variable domain in full, with the rest retrieved from reference TRBV7-9 and TRBJ2-1, is DTGVSQNPRHKITKRGQNVTFRCDPISEHNRLYWYRQTLGQGPEFLTYFQNEAQLEKSRLLSDRFSAERPKGSFSTLEIQRTEQGDSAMYLCASSQGLEGGEQFFGPGTRLTVL.

In its sample, this clone was seen once. The V gene is TRBV5-1, the J gene TRBJ1-1; D might be TRBD1 (5 bases). Trimming removed 0 bases at V and 0 bases at J, with 9 bases between. Germline loops: CDR1 SGHRS, CDR2 YFSETQ. The CDR3 spans 15 residues. CDR3 nucleotides: TGCGCCAGCAGCTTGGAACCAGGGCTGAACACTGAAGCTTTCTTT. Its translation: CASSLEPGLNTEAFF.

The gene calls are TRBV2 and TRBJ1-6, with TRBD1 matching over 9 bases. CDR1 is SNHLY, CDR2 FYNNEI, per germline. J was trimmed by 9 bases and V by 6 bases; bases with no gene match: 9. CDR3 length: 15 residues. The CDR3 region is CASSAQQGAASPLHF. The CDR3 DNA is TGTGCCAGCAGCGCCCAACAGGGGGCGGCTTCACCCCTCCACTTT.

This chain joins TRBV23-1 and TRBJ1-2; TRBD1 aligns across 9 bases. TRBV23-1 is an open reading frame, and its role is uncertain. J lost 7 bases, V lost 2 bases, and 14 bases had no gene match. The CDR3 totals 17 residues. CDR3 coding DNA: TGCGCCAGCAGTCAAACTTTCCCGGGACAGGGAACGAGTGGCTACACCTTC. Translation: CASSQTFPGQGTSGYTF.

V gene TRBV12-5 combines with J gene TRBJ1-1; 12 nucleotides agree with TRBD1. Per germline, CDR1 LGHNT and CDR2 FRNRAP. V shed 8 bases and J 1 base; nucleotides not matched to a gene: 11. CDR3 size: 17 residues. DNA of the CDR3: TGTGCTAGTAGTACCGGGACAGGGGGCGTTGGGAACACTGAAGCTTTCTTT. Its translation: CASSTGTGGVGNTEAFF.

The chain uses TRBV18 and TRBJ1-2; a weak D match, TRBD1 (5 bases). Germline values: CDR1 KGHSH, CDR2 LQKENI. V gave up 2 bases and J gave up 3 bases, with 7 bases separating them. The CDR3 spans 13 residues. CDR3 coding DNA: TGTGCCAGCTCACCAATAGGGGACTATGGCTACACCTTC. It codes for CASSPIGDYGYTF.

V and J are TRBV15 and TRBJ2-7, with 9 positions matching TRBD1. V shed 0 bases, J shed 2 bases, and the junction held 11 bases outside the gene matches. CDR1 is LNHNV, CDR2 YYDKDF, per germline (reference sequence). The length of the CDR3 is 18 residues. The CDR3 loop reads CATSRDQSPGQGAYEQYF. CDR3 bases: TGTGCCACCAGCAGAGACCAGAGCCCGGGACAGGGAGCCTACGAGCAGTACTTC.

The chain carries TRBV4-1 and TRBJ1-5; 11 nucleotides line up with TRBD1. Germline CDR1 is MGHRA and CDR2 is YSYEKL. V was pared by 1 base and J by 2 bases, with 7 bases of the junction left unmatched. The CDR3 has 18 amino acids. CDR3 nucleotide sequence: TGCGCCAGCAGCCAAGGGGACAGGGGGGGCGGAGGCAATCAGCCCCAGCATTTT. This gives the protein CASSQGDRGGGGNQPQHF.

This clone was picked up one time. The chain recombines TRBV5-1 with TRBJ1-1; possible D gene TRBD1, 5 bases. The CDR3 totals 14 residues. The V end lost 0 bases, the J end lost 5 bases, and 11 bases lay between the germline ends. In germline, CDR1 is SGHRS, CDR2 YFSETQ. The CDR3 loop reads CASSLGEGITEAFF. The CDR3 DNA reads as TGCGCCAGCAGCTTGGGGGAGGGGATAACTGAAGCTTTCTTT.

V is TRBV5-6 and J is TRBJ1-1; TRBD1 aligns across 9 bases. Looked up from germline, CDR1 is SGHDT and CDR2 is YYEEEE. Unmatched junction bases numbered 8, after V lost 3 bases and J lost 11 bases. The CDR3 spans 13 residues. In DNA form, the CDR3 reads TGTGCCAGCAGCTACAACAGGGGGCGCGGGGCTTTCTTT. Translated: CASSYNRGRGAFF.

This clone came up once. This chain links TRBV27 with TRBJ1-2; weak D call: TRBD1 (6 bases). Germline assignment: CDR1 MNHEY and CDR2 SMNVEV (reference sequence). This CDR3 has 11 residues. The V gene lost 6 bases and the J gene lost 6 bases, with 8 bases spanning the gap. This CDR3 reads CASRAGDGYTF. Here the CDR3 DNA reads TGTGCCAGCAGGGCAGGGGATGGCTACACCTTC.

This sequence joins TRBV12-3 or TRBV12-4 and TRBJ1-2; D ambiguous. The CDR3 is 13 residues long. V was shortened by 1 base and J by 4 bases, with 7 bases between the two germline ends. This chain's CDR3 is CASSLVLIYGYTF. CDR3 nucleotide sequence: TGTGCCAGCAGTTTAGTCCTTATCTATGGCTACACCTTC.

This rearrangement joins TRBV3-1 (or the pseudogene TRBV3-2) to TRBJ1-6; D gene unclear. Germline CDR1 and CDR2: LGHDT and YNNKEL (reference sequence). With 5 bases removed from V and 6 bases from J, the gap between germline ends came to 14 bases. The CDR3 has 15 amino acids. CDR3 loop: CASSNLSPLNSPLHF. For the CDR3, the DNA is TGTGCCAGCAGCAACTTATCGCCCCTTAATTCACCCCTCCACTTT.

The V call is TRBV28, the J call TRBJ1-2; D unresolved. Per the germline V gene, CDR1 is MDHEN and CDR2 is SYDVKM. CDR3 length equals 15 residues. With 3 bases removed from V and 4 bases from J, the gap between germline ends came to 15 bases. The CDR3 DNA reads TGTGCCAGCAGTTTTTATGGGCAGGCTATCTATGGCTACACCTTC. This codes for CASSFYGQAIYGYTF.

The chain employs TRBV30 and TRBJ2-1, with D hard to call. This CDR3 has 14 residues. Trimming pared 5 bases from V and 0 bases from J, leaving 11 bases between. From germline, CDR1 is GTSNPN and CDR2 SVGIG (reference sequence). The CDR3 DNA is TGTGCCTGGGCGGTGCGGAGCTCCTACAATGAGCAGTTCTTC. This translates into CAWAVRSSYNEQFF.

The chain combines TRBV10-3 with TRBJ2-3, with 9 positions matching TRBD2. Germline CDR1 ENHRY, CDR2 SYGVKD. There are 16 residues in the CDR3. The V and J ends lost 7 bases and 6 bases, in that order; junction bases with no gene match: 14. CDR3 bases: TGTGCCATCAAAGGATCTAGCGGGAATTCACTCGATACGCAGTATTTT. Translated: CAIKGSSGNSLDTQYF.

The V and J genes are TRBV18 and TRBJ1-1; no clear D gene. The CDR3 runs 14 residues. The V and J ends lost 4 bases and 2 bases respectively, with 11 bases between them. Germline assignment: CDR1 KGHSH and CDR2 LQKENI. The CDR3 nucleotides read TGTGCCAGCTCACTACAGTCGACAAACACTGAAGCTTTCTTT. Its protein is CASSLQSTNTEAFF.

V is TRBV6-2 or TRBV6-3 and J is TRBJ2-7; D not certain. CDR1 and CDR2 (germline): MNHEY, SVGEGT. There are 15 residues in the CDR3. Trimming shortened V by 2 bases and J by 0 bases, and 11 bases separated the two germline ends. CDR3 loop: CASSYETPLSYEQYF. The CDR3 DNA follows: TGTGCCAGCAGTTACGAGACTCCCCTCTCCTACGAGCAGTACTTC.

The V call is TRBV6-1, the J call TRBJ2-7; D may be TRBD2 (6 bases). V was trimmed by 3 bases and J by 0 bases, leaving 9 bases between them. The CDR3 is 14 amino acids. Germline V CDR1 and CDR2: MNHNS, SASEGT. The CDR3 sequence is CASSDQRASYEQYF. The DNA of the CDR3 is TGTGCCAGCAGTGACCAGCGGGCCTCCTACGAGCAGTACTTC.